This T cell receptor beta chain came from a study of T cells in Graves' hyperthyroidism and ophthalmopathy. Study observations and caveats: Progression to ophthalmopathy was predicted a median of roughly 6.6 months early.

Remarks on this clonotype: The antigen is unknown.

Uncontrolled infection, other autoimmune disease, pregnancy or lactation excluded patients. Diagnosis rested on symptoms, serum thyroxine and TRAb, thyroid ultrasound, and orbital computed tomography. V lost 5 bases to trimming and J lost 6 bases, with 19 bases between them. The CDR3 contains 15 residues. CDR1 is SEHNR and CDR2 is FQNEAQ in the germline V gene (reference sequence). The TCR beta CDR3 regions underwent amplification using RNA transcripts as the source. A first-round RT-PCR of the TCR CDR3 used the HTBI primer set. TCRdb redid the calling of the multiplex PCR reads with MiXCR, one entry per CDR3 protein. The sample includes 550,000 to 700,000 distinct CDR3 sequences, about half of them seen just once.

V usage is TRBV7-9 and J usage is TRBJ2-5; D ambiguous. The source material was peripheral blood or thyroid tissue (not recorded which). This TCR came from an adult woman with Graves' disease, either hyperthyroidism or ophthalmopathy (not recorded which). CDR3 DNA: TGTGCCAGCAGCGTTGAACCCGCTAGTACTCAGACCCAGTACTTC. It yields the protein CASSVEPASTQTQYF.